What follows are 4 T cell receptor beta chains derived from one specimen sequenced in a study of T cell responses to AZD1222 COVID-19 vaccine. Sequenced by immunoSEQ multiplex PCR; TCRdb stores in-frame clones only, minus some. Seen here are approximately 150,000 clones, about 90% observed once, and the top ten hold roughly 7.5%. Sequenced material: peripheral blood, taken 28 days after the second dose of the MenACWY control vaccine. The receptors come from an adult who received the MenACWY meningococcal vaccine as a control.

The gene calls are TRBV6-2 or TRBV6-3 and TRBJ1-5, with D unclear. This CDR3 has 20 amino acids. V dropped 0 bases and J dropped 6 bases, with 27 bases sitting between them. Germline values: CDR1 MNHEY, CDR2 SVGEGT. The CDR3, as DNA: TGTGCCAGCAGTTACTCGATGGCAGGCTGGGAGATTAGAGGCACTCAGCCCCAGCATTTT. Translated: CASSYSMAGWEIRGTQPQHF.

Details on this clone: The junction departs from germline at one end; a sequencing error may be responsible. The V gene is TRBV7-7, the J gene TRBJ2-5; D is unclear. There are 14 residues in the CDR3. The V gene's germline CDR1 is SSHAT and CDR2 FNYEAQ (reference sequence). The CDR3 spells CASSLPGIQETQYF. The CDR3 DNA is TGTGCTAGCAGCTTACCCGGTATCCAAGAGACCCAGTACTTC.

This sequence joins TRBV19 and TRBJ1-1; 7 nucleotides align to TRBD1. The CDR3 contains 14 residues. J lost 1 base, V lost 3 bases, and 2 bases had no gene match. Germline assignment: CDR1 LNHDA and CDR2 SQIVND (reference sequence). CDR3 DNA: TGTGCCAGTAGTATTGGACAGGAGAACACTGAAGCTTTCTTT. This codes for CASSIGQENTEAFF.

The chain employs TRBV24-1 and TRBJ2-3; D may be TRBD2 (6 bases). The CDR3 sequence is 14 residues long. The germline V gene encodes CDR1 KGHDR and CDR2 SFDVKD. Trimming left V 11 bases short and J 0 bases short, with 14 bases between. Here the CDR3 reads CAIGGIRSTDTQYF. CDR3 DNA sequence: TGTGCCATCGGGGGTATCAGAAGCACAGATACGCAGTATTTT.